This TCR beta chain was identified in a study of blood T cells in healthy people across ages. Note on this clonotype: The antigen remains undetermined.

Study observations and caveats: Considered underestimates were the diversity estimates obtained from one million T cells. It was not possible, with unsorted PBMCs, to conclusively compare naive and antigen-experienced cells.

The sample, about 9.2 milliliters of peripheral blood, was drawn from each donor. Then a second PCR, running roughly 7 to 11 cycles, was carried out with a sample-barcoded 5' primer and a J-beta primer mix. From the 5' RACE reads, TCRdb called clonotypes with MiXCR, one entry per CDR3 protein. This table holds under 1 million distinct CDR3 sequences, around 45% found once. The TCR comes from a man in his 60s in good health. Sequencing was carried out using blood.

DNA of the CDR3: TGTGCCTTCCTGACCGGGACATCTGAAGAGACCCAGTACTTC. Protein sequence: CAFLTGTSEETQYF. The chain couples TRBV30 to TRBJ2-5; tentatively, D is TRBD1 (6 bases). Germline CDR1 is GTSNPN and CDR2 is SVGIG (reference sequence). The CDR3 has 14 residues. V lost 7 bases, J lost 3 bases, and 18 bases lay in between.